This TCR beta chain stems from a study of blood T cells in healthy people across ages. Study-wide results and caveats: Percentage of naive T cells showed a strong correlation with TCR beta diversity.

A J-beta primer mix and a sample-barcoded 5' primer were used in a second PCR of roughly 7 to 12 cycles. TCRdb re-analysed the 5' RACE reads in MiXCR, keeping a single row per CDR3 protein. The sample lists under 1,000,000 distinct CDR3 sequences, about 42% occurring once. Samples had at least 7 million PBMCs isolated from them. The CDR3 contains 14 residues. Germline V gene data show CDR1 as LGHNA and CDR2 as YNFKEQ. This clonotype was observed a single time. What it binds is not known. The junction and the germline gene differ at one end; a read error may be behind it. The TCR was taken from a man older than 75 in good health. Sequenced: blood. The rearrangement links TRBV4-2 to TRBJ2-1; no reliable D call. The DNA for the CDR3 is TGTGCCAGCAGCCAAGATCCCTCCTGCAATGAGCAGTTCTTC. It specifies CASSQDPSCNEQFF.